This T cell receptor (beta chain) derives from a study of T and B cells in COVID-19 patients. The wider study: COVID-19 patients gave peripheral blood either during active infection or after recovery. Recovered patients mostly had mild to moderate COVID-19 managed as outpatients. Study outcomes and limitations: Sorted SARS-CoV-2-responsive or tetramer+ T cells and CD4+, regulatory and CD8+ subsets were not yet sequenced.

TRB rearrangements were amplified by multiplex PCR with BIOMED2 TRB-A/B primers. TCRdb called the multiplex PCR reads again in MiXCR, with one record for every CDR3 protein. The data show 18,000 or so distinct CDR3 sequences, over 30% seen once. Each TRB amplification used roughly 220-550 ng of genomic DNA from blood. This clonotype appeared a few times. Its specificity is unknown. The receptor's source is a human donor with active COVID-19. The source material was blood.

CDR3 in amino acids: CASSPSLAGGWEQFF. CDR3 nucleotide sequence: TGTGCCAGCTCACCATCGCTAGCGGGGGGATGGGAGCAGTTCTTC. This chain connects TRBV18 to TRBJ2-1, with TRBD2 matching over 11 bases. Looked up from germline, CDR1 is KGHSH and CDR2 is LQKENI. The CDR3 consists of 15 residues. V lost 2 bases to trimming and J lost 10 bases; unmatched junction nucleotides: 7.